These 11 T cell receptor beta chains were all obtained from the same sample, sequenced in a study of response to subunit inactivated influenza vaccine. In TCRdb, the RT-PCR reads were re-called with MiXCR into one record per CDR3 protein. The table shows 250,000 to 350,000 distinct CDR3 sequences, with 22% occurring only once. The sequences come from PBMCs from blood, collected about 20 months after vaccination. The receptors were gathered from a man aged 50-75 years who received an inactivated influenza vaccine.

This clonotype was counted ten times or more. The gene calls are TRBV18 and TRBJ1-5, with D perhaps TRBD1 (5 bases). The germline V and J ends were trimmed by 3 bases and 4 bases, with 13 bases remaining between them. CDR1 and CDR2 (germline): KGHSH, LQKENI. This CDR3 comprises 15 residues. CDR3 nucleotides: TGTGCCAGCTCACCGGAGCGGGGCGGGAATCAGCCCCAGCATTTT. Translated: CASSPERGGNQPQHF. Complete variable domain (other parts from reference TRBV18 and TRBJ1-5): NAGVMQNPRHLVRRRGQEARLRCSPMKGHSHVYWYRQLPEEGLKFMVYLQKENIIDESGMPKERFSAEFPKEGPSILRIQQVVRGDSAAYFCASSPERGGNQPQHFGDGTRLSIL.

The rearrangement uses TRBV27 and TRBJ2-1; D is unclear. Germline CDR1 and CDR2: MNHEY and SMNVEV (reference sequence). The V and J ends lost 3 bases and 8 bases respectively, with 23 bases between them. This CDR3 region has 17 residues. CDR3 residues: CASSFGWGGISRDEQFF. CDR3 nucleotides: TGTGCCAGCAGTTTTGGGTGGGGTGGAATCTCACGGGATGAGCAGTTCTTC.

This clonotype has just a few counts. CDR3 sequence: CASSQKRGRNEKLFF. Written as DNA, the CDR3 is TGCGCCAGCAGCCAAAAGCGGGGGCGGAATGAAAAACTGTTTTTT. V usage is TRBV4-1 and J usage is TRBJ1-4, with D tentatively TRBD1 (6 bases). CDR3 length equals 15 residues. V was clipped by 2 bases and J by 5 bases, with 12 bases between them. In germline, CDR1 is MGHRA, CDR2 YSYEKL.

This clonotype was seen only a few times. The V call is TRBV12-3 or TRBV12-4, the J call TRBJ1-1; TRBD1 might be the D (6 bases). This CDR3 region has 12 residues. V dropped 4 bases and J dropped 11 bases, with 14 bases sitting between them. CDR3 nucleotides: TGTGCCAGCAGTTCACACGACAGGTCCGCTTTCTTT. Translating it yields CASSSHDRSAFF.

The rearrangement links TRBV10-1 to TRBJ2-3; D not resolved. The V end lost 0 bases, the J end lost 2 bases, and 9 bases lay between the germline ends. Germline V gives CDR1 WNHNN, CDR2 SYGVQD (reference sequence). The CDR3 is 15 amino acids. DNA for the CDR3: TGCGCCAGCAGTGAGTCTTTCCAGAACACAGATACGCAGTATTTT. Translated, it gives CASSESFQNTDTQYF.

The rearrangement links TRBV10-3 to TRBJ2-7; no clear D gene. Deletions cut 4 bases from V and 2 bases from J, with 6 bases between. Germline V gene lookup returns CDR1 ENHRY and CDR2 SYGVKD. The CDR3 runs 12 residues. The CDR3 region has the DNA TGTGCCATCAGTGCAGCTCCCTACGAGCAGTACTTC. Translation gives CAISAAPYEQYF.

The sample holds many counts of this clonotype. The V call is TRBV10-3, the J call TRBJ1-1, with D possibly being TRBD1 (5 bases). Germline V gene data show CDR1 as ENHRY and CDR2 as SYGVKD. Trimming removed 8 bases at V and 8 bases at J, with 18 bases between. This CDR3 region has 13 residues. CDR3 sequence reads: CAIAPSGQGEAFF. The CDR3 DNA reads TGTGCCATCGCCCCCTCGGGTCAGGGCGAAGCTTTCTTT.

V is TRBV7-9 and J is TRBJ2-1, with TRBD1 matching 7 bases. This CDR3 has 15 amino acids. Germline values: CDR1 SEHNR, CDR2 FQNEAQ (reference sequence). V was pared by 4 bases and J by 1 base, with 4 bases of the junction left unmatched. CDR3 nucleotides: TGTGCCAGCAGCTCAGACAGGGTTTCCTACAATGAGCAGTTCTTC. It is translated as CASSSDRVSYNEQFF.

This clonotype turned up a few times. The V call is TRBV7-9, the J call TRBJ1-1, with 7 bases matching TRBD1. Trimming cost V 1 base and J 1 base; bases outside gene matches: 3. Germline lookup yields CDR1 SEHNR and CDR2 FQNEAQ (reference sequence). The CDR3 has 15 amino acids. This chain's CDR3 is CASSLGRQGNTEAFF. CDR3 DNA: TGTGCCAGCAGCTTAGGTCGACAGGGGAACACTGAAGCTTTCTTT. The variable domain in full, with the rest retrieved from reference TRBV7-9 and TRBJ1-1, is DTGVSQNPRHKITKRGQNVTFRCDPISEHNRLYWYRQTLGQGPEFLTYFQNEAQLEKSRLLSDRFSAERPKGSFSTLEIQRTEQGDSAMYLCASSLGRQGNTEAFFGQGTRLTVV.

This clonotype was detected a few times. The V and J genes are TRBV6-1 and TRBJ1-2; no reliable D call. Germline V gene lookup returns CDR1 MNHNS and CDR2 SASEGT. The CDR3 has 14 residues. With 0 bases removed from V and 5 bases from J, the gap between germline ends came to 10 bases. CDR3 coding DNA: TGTGCCAGCAGTGAAGCCAGCCCGTTTTATGGCTACACCTTC. Encoded protein: CASSEASPFYGYTF.

Only a few counts were recorded for this clonotype. The V and J genes are TRBV20-1 and TRBJ2-1, with 9 bases that match TRBD1. Germline assignment: CDR1 DFQATT and CDR2 SNEGSKA (reference sequence). V shed 4 bases and J 1 base; nucleotides not matched to a gene: 5. The CDR3 contains 15 residues. The CDR3 region is CSATLGTGSYNEQFF. The CDR3 DNA reads as TGCAGTGCTACATTAGGGACAGGGTCCTACAATGAGCAGTTCTTC.